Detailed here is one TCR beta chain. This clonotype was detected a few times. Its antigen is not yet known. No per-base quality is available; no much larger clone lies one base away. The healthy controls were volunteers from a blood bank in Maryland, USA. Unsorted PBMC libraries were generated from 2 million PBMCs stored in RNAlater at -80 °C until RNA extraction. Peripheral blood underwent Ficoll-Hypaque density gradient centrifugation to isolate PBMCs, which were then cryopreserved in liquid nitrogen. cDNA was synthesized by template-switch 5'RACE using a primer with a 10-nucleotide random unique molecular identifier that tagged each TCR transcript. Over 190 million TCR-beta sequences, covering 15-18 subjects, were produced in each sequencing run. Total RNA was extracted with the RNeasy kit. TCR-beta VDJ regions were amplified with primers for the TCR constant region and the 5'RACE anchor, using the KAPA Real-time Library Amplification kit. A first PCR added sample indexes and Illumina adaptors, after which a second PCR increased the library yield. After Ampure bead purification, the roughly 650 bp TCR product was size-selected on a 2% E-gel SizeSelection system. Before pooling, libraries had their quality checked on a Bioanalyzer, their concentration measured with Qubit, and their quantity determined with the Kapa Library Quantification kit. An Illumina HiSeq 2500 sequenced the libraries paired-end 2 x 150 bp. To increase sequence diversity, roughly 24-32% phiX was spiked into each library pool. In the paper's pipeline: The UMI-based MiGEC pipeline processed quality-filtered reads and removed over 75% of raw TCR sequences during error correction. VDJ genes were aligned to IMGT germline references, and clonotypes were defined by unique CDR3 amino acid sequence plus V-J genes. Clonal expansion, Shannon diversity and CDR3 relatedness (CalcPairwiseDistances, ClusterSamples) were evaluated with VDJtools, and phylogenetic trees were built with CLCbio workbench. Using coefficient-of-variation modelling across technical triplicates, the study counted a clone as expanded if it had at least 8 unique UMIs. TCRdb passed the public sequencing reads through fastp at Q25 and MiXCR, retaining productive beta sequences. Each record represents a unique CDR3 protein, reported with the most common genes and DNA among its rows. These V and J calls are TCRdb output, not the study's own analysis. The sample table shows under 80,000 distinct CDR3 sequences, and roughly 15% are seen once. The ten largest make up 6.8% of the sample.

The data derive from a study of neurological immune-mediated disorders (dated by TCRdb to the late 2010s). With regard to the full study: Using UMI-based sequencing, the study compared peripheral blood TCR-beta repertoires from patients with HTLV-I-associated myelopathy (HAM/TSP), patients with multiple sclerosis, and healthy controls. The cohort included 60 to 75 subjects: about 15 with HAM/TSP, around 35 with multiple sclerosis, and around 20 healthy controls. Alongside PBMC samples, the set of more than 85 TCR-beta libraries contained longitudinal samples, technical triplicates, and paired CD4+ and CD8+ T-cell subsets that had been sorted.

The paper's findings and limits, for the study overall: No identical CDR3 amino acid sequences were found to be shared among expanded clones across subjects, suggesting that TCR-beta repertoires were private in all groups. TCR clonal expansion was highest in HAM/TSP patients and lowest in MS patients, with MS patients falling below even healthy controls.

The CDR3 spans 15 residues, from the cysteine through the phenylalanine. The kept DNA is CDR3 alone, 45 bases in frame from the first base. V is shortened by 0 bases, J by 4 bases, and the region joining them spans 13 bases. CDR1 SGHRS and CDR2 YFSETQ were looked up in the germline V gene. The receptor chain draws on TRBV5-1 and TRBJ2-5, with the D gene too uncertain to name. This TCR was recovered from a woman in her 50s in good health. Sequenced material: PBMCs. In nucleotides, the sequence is TGCGCCAGCAGCTTGGGGCTTCCAACGGGAGAGACCCAGTACTTC. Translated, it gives CASSLGLPTGETQYF.